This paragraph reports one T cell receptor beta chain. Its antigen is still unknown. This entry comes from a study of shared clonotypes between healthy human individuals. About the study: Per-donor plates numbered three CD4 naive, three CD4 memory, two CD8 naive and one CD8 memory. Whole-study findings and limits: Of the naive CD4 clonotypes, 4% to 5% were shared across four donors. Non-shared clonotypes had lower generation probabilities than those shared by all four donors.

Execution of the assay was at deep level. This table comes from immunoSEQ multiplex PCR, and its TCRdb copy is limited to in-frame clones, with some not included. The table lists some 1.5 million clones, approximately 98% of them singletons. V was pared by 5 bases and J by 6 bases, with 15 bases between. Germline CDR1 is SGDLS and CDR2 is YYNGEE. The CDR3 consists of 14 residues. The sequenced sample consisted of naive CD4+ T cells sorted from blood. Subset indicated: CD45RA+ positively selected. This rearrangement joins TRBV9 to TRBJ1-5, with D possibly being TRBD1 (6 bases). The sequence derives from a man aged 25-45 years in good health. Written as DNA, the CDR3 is TGTGCCAGCAGTCCAACGGGACACCGTCAGCCCCAGCATTTT. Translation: CASSPTGHRQPQHF.